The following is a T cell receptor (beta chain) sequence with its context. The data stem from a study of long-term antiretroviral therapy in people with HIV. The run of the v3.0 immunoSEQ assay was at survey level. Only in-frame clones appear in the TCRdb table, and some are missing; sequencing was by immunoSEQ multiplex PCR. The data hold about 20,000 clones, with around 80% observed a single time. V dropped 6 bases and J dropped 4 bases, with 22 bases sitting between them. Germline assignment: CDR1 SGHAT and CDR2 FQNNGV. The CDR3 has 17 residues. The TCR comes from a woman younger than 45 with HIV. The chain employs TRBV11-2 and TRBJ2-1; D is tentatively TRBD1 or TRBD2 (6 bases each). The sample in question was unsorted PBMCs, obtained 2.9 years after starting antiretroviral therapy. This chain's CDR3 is CASRPTWTGAQYNEQFF. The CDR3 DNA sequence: TGTGCCAGCAGACCTACCTGGACGGGGGCCCAGTACAATGAGCAGTTCTTC.